This TCR beta chain appears in the sequencing data of a study of blood T cell repertoires in COVID-19. Sequencing used immunoSEQ multiplex PCR; TCRdb keeps in-frame clones, though not all of them. Of hundreds of thousands of clones in the sample, approximately 86% are singletons; the top ten hold approximately 0.7%. CDR3 length: 15 residues. After removal of 2 bases from V and 4 bases from J, the junction contained 5 bases not matched to a gene. Per germline, CDR1 KGHSH and CDR2 LQKENI. The sequence was collected from a man aged 40-50 years with acute or convalescent COVID-19. The chain uses TRBV18 and TRBJ2-1; 7 nucleotides agree with TRBD2. Material for sequencing was peripheral blood. The DNA of the CDR3 is TGTGCCAGCTCACCAAGGGGACTACCTTACAATGAGCAGTTCTTC. Translating gives CASSPRGLPYNEQFF.